This T cell receptor beta chain derives from a study of regulatory T cells in long-lasting Graves disease. On this clonotype itself: As yet, its antigen is unknown.

Findings and caveats of the study: In persistent patients, shared public clonotypes (around 2,500) outnumbered those in new patients (approximately 880).

Sample time point: newly diagnosed GD, antithyroid drugs for less than 3 months. Researchers made the TCR library from RNA that was extracted from PBMCs. Trimming took off 3 bases at V and 2 bases at J, with 11 bases between the two ends. The germline V gene encodes CDR1 LNHDA and CDR2 SQIVND (reference sequence). The CDR3 has 14 amino acids. In building TCR beta libraries, iRepertoire HTBI primers were used together with Arm-PCR of CDR3 regions. From the multiplex PCR reads, TCRdb called clonotypes with MiXCR, one entry per CDR3 protein. The sample shows fewer than 650,000 distinct CDR3 sequences, about 16% of them seen only once. This same sample was also part of a study on T cells in Graves' hyperthyroidism and ophthalmopathy. In that study: Those with hyperthyroidism were 18 to 65 years old, newly diagnosed, and ill for under 2 months. RT-PCR in the first round (using the HTBI primer set) targeted the TCR CDR3.

The chain combines TRBV19 with TRBJ2-7, with D perhaps matching TRBD2 (6 bases). The TCR was taken from a woman in her 30s with Graves disease. This specimen consisted of peripheral blood mononuclear cells (PBMCs), obtained at new diagnosis, from a patient treated with antithyroid drugs. The DNA of the CDR3 is TGTGCCAGTAGTATGGCTAGCGCGACCTACGAGCAGTACTTC. Amino acids: CASSMASATYEQYF.